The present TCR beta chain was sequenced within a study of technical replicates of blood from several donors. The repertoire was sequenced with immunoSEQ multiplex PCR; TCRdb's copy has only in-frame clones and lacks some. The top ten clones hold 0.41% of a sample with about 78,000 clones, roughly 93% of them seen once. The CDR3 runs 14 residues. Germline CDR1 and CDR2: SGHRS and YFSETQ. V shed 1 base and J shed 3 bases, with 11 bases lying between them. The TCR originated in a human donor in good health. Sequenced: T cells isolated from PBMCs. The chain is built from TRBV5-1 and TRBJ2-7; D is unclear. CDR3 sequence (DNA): TGCGCCAGCAGCTTGTACCCTACTAACTACGAGCAGTACTTC. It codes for CASSLYPTNYEQYF.